These T cell receptor beta chains were read from a single sample in a study of blood T cell repertoires in COVID-19. TCRdb keeps only in-frame clones here, not all; method: immunoSEQ multiplex PCR. The sample includes about 240,000 clones, more than 75% seen only once; the top ten take roughly 12%. Sequencing was done on a sample of peripheral blood. The source is an older woman with active or convalescent COVID-19. CDR3s include the opening cysteine and the closing phenylalanine or tryptophan. Fields, in order: V gene, CDR3 protein.

v_call: TRBV29-1; cdr3_aa: CSARSMEGSDTEAFF
v_call: TRBV7-8; cdr3_aa: CASSLGVRDTHTDTQYF
v_call: TRBV3-1/TRBV3-2; cdr3_aa: CASSHGRSTDTQYF
v_call: TRBV12-3/TRBV12-4; cdr3_aa: CASSSQGIEAFF
v_call: TRBV9; cdr3_aa: CASSGTAGTSFYEQYF
v_call: TRBV6-6; cdr3_aa: CASSPPGPGDEKLFF
v_call: TRBV20-1; cdr3_aa: CSAPGPEAFF
v_call: TRBV15; cdr3_aa: CATSRDTGTEAFF
v_call: TRBV29-1; cdr3_aa: CSVEYTVLNTEAFF
v_call: TRBV30; cdr3_aa: CAWSRTVSTDTQYF
v_call: TRBV5-4; cdr3_aa: CASSLGTSLREQYF
v_call: TRBV18; cdr3_aa: CASSDWGSSSGNTIYF
v_call: TRBV7-6; cdr3_aa: CASSLIRDNNYEQYF
v_call: TRBV3-1/TRBV3-2; cdr3_aa: CASSQGTPEMNEKLFF
v_call: TRBV9; cdr3_aa: CASSPNTQWDRAIDEQFF
v_call: TRBV2; cdr3_aa: CASSEEGATPF
v_call: TRBV7-8; cdr3_aa: CASSLSAGDGNTIYF
v_call: TRBV30; cdr3_aa: CAWSQDRGSGNTIYF
v_call: TRBV9; cdr3_aa: CASSVRDTSSYEQYF
v_call: TRBV4-3; cdr3_aa: CASSQAQDANTGELFF
v_call: TRBV2; cdr3_aa: CASSYTSGGQETQYF
v_call: TRBV7-9; cdr3_aa: CASSPASGGTTYEQYF
v_call: TRBV7-9; cdr3_aa: CASSKRNSPLHF
v_call: TRBV19; cdr3_aa: CASSMGGRPYNEQFF
v_call: TRBV6-5; cdr3_aa: CASTRDRGTYEQYF
v_call: TRBV2; cdr3_aa: CASTSGQGVYNEQFF
v_call: TRBV30; cdr3_aa: CAWSEQGGSPLHF
v_call: TRBV11-2; cdr3_aa: CASSPRTVGYTF
v_call: TRBV14; cdr3_aa: CASSQQRGGPGEQFF
v_call: TRBV13; cdr3_aa: CASSFWGRGRGDSPLHF
v_call: TRBV5-1; cdr3_aa: CASSPGGTYYGYTF
v_call: TRBV19; cdr3_aa: CASSPIRGGRSYEQYF
v_call: TRBV27; cdr3_aa: CASSNNRGRGGELFF
v_call: TRBV5-4; cdr3_aa: CASSRGSWGLGLGTEAFF
v_call: TRBV18; cdr3_aa: CASSLTGDEAFF
v_call: TRBV10-2; cdr3_aa: CASTKSSYEQYF
v_call: TRBV5-4; cdr3_aa: CASSRTGGGETQYF
v_call: TRBV29-1; cdr3_aa: CSVDGTGKETQYF
v_call: TRBV6-5; cdr3_aa: CASSPFGDTDYGYTF
v_call: TRBV6-2/TRBV6-3; cdr3_aa: CASSLGTSSHIQYF
v_call: TRBV6-5; cdr3_aa: CASSYSNRPLHF
v_call: TRBV6-5; cdr3_aa: CATSDAGATEAFF
v_call: TRBV5-8; cdr3_aa: CASSRFQGAAKNIQYF
v_call: TRBV7-3; cdr3_aa: CASSLDRQSEAFF
v_call: TRBV7-2; cdr3_aa: CASSFAQGLHNEQFF